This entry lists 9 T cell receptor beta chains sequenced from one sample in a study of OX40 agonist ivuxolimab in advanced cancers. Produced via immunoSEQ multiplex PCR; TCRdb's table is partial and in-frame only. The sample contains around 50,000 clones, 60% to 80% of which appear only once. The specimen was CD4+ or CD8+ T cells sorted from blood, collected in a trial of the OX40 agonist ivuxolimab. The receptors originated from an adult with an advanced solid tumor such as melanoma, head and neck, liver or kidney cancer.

For the CDR3, the DNA is TGTGCCAGCAGCTTGTTATTCCAGGGGCTGAACACTGAAGCTTTCTTT. Translation gives CASSLLFQGLNTEAFF. The V call is TRBV5-6, the J call TRBJ1-1; possible D gene TRBD1, 6 bases. V dropped 1 base and J dropped 0 bases, with 13 bases sitting between them. The CDR3 is 16 residues long. Germline V gene data show CDR1 as SGHDT and CDR2 as YYEEEE.

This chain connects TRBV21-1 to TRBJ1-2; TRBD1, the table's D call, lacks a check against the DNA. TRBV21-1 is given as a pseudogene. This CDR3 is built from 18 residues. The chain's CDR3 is CASSKGPTWTGNDYGYTF. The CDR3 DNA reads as TGTGCCAGCAGCAAGGGGCCTACCTGGACAGGGAATGACTATGGCTACACCTTC.

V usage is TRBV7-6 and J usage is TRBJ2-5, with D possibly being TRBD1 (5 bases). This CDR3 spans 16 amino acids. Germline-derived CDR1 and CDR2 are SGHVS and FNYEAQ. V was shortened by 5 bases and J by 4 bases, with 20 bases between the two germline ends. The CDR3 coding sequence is TGTGCCAGCAGCCTATACGGCCAGGGCACTGGAGAGACCCAGTACTTC. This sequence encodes CASSLYGQGTGETQYF.

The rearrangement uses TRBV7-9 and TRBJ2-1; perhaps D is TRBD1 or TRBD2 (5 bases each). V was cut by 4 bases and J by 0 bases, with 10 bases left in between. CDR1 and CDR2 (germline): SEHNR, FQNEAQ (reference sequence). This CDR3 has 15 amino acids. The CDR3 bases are TGTGCCAGCAGCTCGGGACGCAGCTCCTACAATGAGCAGTTCTTC. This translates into CASSSGRSSYNEQFF.

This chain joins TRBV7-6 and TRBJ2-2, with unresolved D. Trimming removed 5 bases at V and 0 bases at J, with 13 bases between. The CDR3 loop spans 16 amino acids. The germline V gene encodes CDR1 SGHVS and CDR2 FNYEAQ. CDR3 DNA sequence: TGTGCCAGCAGCGACCGACGGCGCGCGAACACCGGGGAGCTGTTTTTT. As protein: CASSDRRRANTGELFF.

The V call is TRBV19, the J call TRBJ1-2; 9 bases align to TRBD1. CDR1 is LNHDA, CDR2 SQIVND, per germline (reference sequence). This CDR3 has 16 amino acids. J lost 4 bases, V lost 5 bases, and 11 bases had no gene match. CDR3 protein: CASSVGGQGFIYGYTF. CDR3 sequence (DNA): TGTGCCAGTAGTGTTGGGGGACAGGGTTTTATCTATGGCTACACCTTC.

The CDR3 DNA is TGTGCCTGTACCGTAGGGACAGGGCATCAGCCCCAGCATTTT. It codes for CACTVGTGHQPQHF. The V gene is TRBV30, the J gene TRBJ1-5, with 9 bases matching TRBD1. Germline CDR1 reads GTSNPN; CDR2 reads SVGIG (reference sequence). With 6 bases clipped from V and 5 bases from J, the junction kept 8 bases outside the gene matches. This CDR3 has 14 residues.

CDR3 residues: CASSQLGSSYNEQFF. The CDR3, as DNA: TGTGCCAGCAGCCAGCTAGGGAGCTCCTACAATGAGCAGTTCTTC. The chain has TRBV11-2 and TRBJ2-1; maybe TRBD2 (5 bases). Trimming pared 5 bases from V and 0 bases from J, leaving 11 bases between. Looked up from germline, CDR1 is SGHAT and CDR2 is FQNNGV. This CDR3 is 15 amino acids long.

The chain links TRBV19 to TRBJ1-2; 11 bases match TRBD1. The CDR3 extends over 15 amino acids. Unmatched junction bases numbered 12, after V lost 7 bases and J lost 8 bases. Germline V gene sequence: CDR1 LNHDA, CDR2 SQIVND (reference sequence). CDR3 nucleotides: TGTGCCAGTATTGTTTCTCATGGGACAGGGGGAGGCTACACCTTC. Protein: CASIVSHGTGGGYTF.